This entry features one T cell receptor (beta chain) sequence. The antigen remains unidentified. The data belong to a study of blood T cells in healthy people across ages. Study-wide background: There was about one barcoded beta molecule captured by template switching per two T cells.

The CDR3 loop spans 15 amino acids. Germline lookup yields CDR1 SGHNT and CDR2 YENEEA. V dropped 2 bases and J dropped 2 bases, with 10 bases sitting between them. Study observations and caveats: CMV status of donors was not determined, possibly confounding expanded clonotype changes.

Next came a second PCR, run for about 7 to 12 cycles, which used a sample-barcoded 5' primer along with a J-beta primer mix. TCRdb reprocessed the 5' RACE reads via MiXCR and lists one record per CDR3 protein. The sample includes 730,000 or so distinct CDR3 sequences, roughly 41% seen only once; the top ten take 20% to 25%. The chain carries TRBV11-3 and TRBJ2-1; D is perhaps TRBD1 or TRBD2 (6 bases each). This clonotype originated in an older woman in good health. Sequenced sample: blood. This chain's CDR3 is CASSLIGGTYNEQFF. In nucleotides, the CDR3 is TGTGCCAGCAGCTTAATAGGGGGGACCTACAATGAGCAGTTCTTC.